These 19 T cell receptor beta chains originate from one sample sequenced in a study of blood T cell repertoires in COVID-19. This table comes from immunoSEQ multiplex PCR, and its TCRdb copy is limited to in-frame clones, with some not included. Here the sample spans about 370,000 clones, about 90% being singletons. The source material was PBMCs or T cells enriched from blood (not recorded which). Every receptor here comes from a woman younger than 45 who had recovered from COVID-19.

This chain joins TRBV18 and TRBJ2-7; D perhaps matches TRBD2 (5 bases). There are 15 residues in the CDR3. Per germline, CDR1 KGHSH and CDR2 LQKENI. Trimming left V 3 bases short and J 2 bases short, with 14 bases between. CDR3 protein: CASSPSALPTYEQYF. The CDR3 DNA follows: TGTGCCAGCTCACCTAGCGCCCTGCCTACCTACGAGCAGTACTTC. Supplemented by reference TRBV18 and TRBJ2-7, the full variable domain reads NAGVMQNPRHLVRRRGQEARLRCSPMKGHSHVYWYRQLPEEGLKFMVYLQKENIIDESGMPKERFSAEFPKEGPSILRIQQVVRGDSAAYFCASSPSALPTYEQYFGPGTRLTVT.

The rearrangement links TRBV9 to TRBJ2-5, with 9 bases that match TRBD2. The CDR3 sequence is 15 residues long. Germline CDR1 is SGDLS and CDR2 is YYNGEE. V shed 0 bases, J shed 5 bases, and the junction held 5 bases outside the gene matches. CDR3 nucleotides: TGTGCCAGCAGCGTAGGCGGGAGGGCCTGGGAGACCCAGTACTTC. Protein sequence: CASSVGGRAWETQYF.

The chain combines TRBV4-2 with TRBJ1-6, with D possibly matching TRBD1 (6 bases). The CDR3 is 15 residues long. V was trimmed by 2 bases and J by 7 bases, leaving 12 bases between them. CDR1 is LGHNA, CDR2 YNFKEQ, per germline. Here the CDR3 reads CASSQTGTFNSPLHF. DNA of the CDR3: TGTGCCAGCAGCCAAACCGGGACATTCAATTCACCCCTCCACTTT.

The V call is TRBV7-2, the J call TRBJ2-7, with 8 positions matching TRBD1. V was clipped by 1 base and J by 2 bases; unmatched bases: 7. This CDR3 has 16 amino acids. Germline CDR1 reads SGHTA; CDR2 reads FQGNSA. CDR3 nucleotide sequence: TGTGCCAGCAGCTTAGGCGGACAGGGTATGACCTACGAGCAGTACTTC. Protein: CASSLGGQGMTYEQYF.

The chain recombines TRBV5-4 with TRBJ2-3; 8 bases agree with TRBD1. The germline CDR1 and CDR2 sequences are SGHNT and YYREEE (reference sequence). The CDR3 sequence is 13 residues long. Trimming removed 6 bases from V and 6 bases from J; junction bases left unmatched: 6. Here the CDR3 DNA reads TGTGCCAGCACCCGGACAGGGATCGATACGCAGTATTTT. This gives the protein CASTRTGIDTQYF. Based on the CDR3 plus reference TRBV5-4 and TRBJ2-3, the full variable domain is ETGVTQSPTHLIKTRGQQVTLRCSSQSGHNTVSWYQQALGQGPQFIFQYYREEENGRGNFPPRFSGLQFPNYSSELNVNALELDDSALYLCASTRTGIDTQYFGPGTRLTVL.

Here the CDR3 DNA reads TGTGCCAGCAGCGTCGGACTCGCTTCATACAATGAGCAGTTCTTC. As protein: CASSVGLASYNEQFF. This chain connects TRBV9 to TRBJ2-1; possible D gene TRBD2, 5 bases. The CDR3 loop spans 15 amino acids. V shed 2 bases and J shed 4 bases, with 13 bases lying between them. The germline V gene has CDR1 SGDLS and CDR2 YYNGEE.

The gene calls are TRBV10-3 and TRBJ1-1; D is perhaps TRBD1 (5 bases). Germline loops: CDR1 ENHRY, CDR2 SYGVKD. This CDR3 contains 12 residues. Trimming removed 7 bases from V and 2 bases from J, with 8 bases in between. The DNA of the CDR3 is TGTGCCATCAATAGGGGAAACACTGAAGCTTTCTTT. Its translation is CAINRGNTEAFF.

The CDR3 sequence: CASSKDRVFEELFF. As DNA, the CDR3 is TGTGCCAGCAGCAAAGACAGGGTTTTTGAGGAACTGTTTTTT. This chain uses TRBV2 with TRBJ1-4; 7 bases fit TRBD1. The CDR3 extends over 14 amino acids. V trimming: 6 bases; J trimming: 12 bases; junction bases outside the gene matches: 13. In germline, CDR1 is SNHLY, CDR2 FYNNEI. The whole variable domain, remainder taken from reference TRBV2 and TRBJ1-4, is EPEVTQTPSHQVTQMGQEVILRCVPISNHLYFYWYRQILGQKVEFLVSFYNNEISEKSEIFDDQFSVERPDGSNFTLKIRSTKLEDSAMYFCASSKDRVFEELFFGSGTQLSVL.

CDR3: CASRGLAEHNYEQYF. The CDR3, as DNA: TGTGCCAGCAGGGGACTAGCTGAACACAATTACGAGCAGTACTTC. The chain has TRBV2 and TRBJ2-7, with TRBD2 identical over 9 bases. The V gene end was trimmed by 6 bases and the J gene end by 4 bases; junction bases not matched to a gene: 10. CDR1 is SNHLY, CDR2 FYNNEI, per germline. The CDR3 covers 15 residues.

This clone showed up just a few times. The chain joins TRBV19 to TRBJ1-5; D not certain. The V and J ends lost 2 bases and 0 bases respectively, with 14 bases between them. Germline CDR1 reads LNHDA; CDR2 reads SQIVND (reference sequence). This CDR3 spans 17 amino acids. The CDR3 loop is CASSITFRGSSNQPQHF. The CDR3 region has the DNA TGTGCCAGTAGTATAACGTTTAGAGGGAGTAGCAATCAGCCCCAGCATTTT.

The V call is TRBV10-2, the J call TRBJ2-1, with 9 positions matching TRBD2. Germline-derived CDR1 and CDR2 are WSHSY and SAAADI. The trim removed 8 bases at V and 0 bases at J, leaving 5 bases unmatched. The CDR3 loop spans 15 amino acids. The CDR3 region is CASHQAGGSYNEQFF. The CDR3 DNA reads TGCGCCAGCCACCAAGCGGGGGGCTCCTACAATGAGCAGTTCTTC.

The chain is built from TRBV6-5 and TRBJ2-1; 9 bases map to TRBD2. Germline-derived CDR1 and CDR2 are MNHEY and SVGAGI. Unmatched junction bases numbered 9, after V lost 2 bases and J lost 7 bases. The length of the CDR3 is 16 residues. DNA of the CDR3: TGTGCCAGCAGTTACCGCGGTGGGAGCGGGAGGAATGAGCAGTTCTTC. Its protein product is CASSYRGGSGRNEQFF.

The chain combines TRBV11-2 with TRBJ2-1; 12 nucleotides match TRBD2. With 6 bases clipped from V and 4 bases from J, the junction kept 4 bases outside the gene matches. The CDR3 is made up of 15 amino acids. Germline V lookup: CDR1 SGHAT, CDR2 FQNNGV. CDR3 sequence: CASRASGGVYNEQFF. The CDR3 nucleotides read TGTGCCAGCAGAGCTAGCGGGGGGGTGTACAATGAGCAGTTCTTC.

The genes are TRBV19 and TRBJ2-7; TRBD2 agrees at 8 bases. Germline trimming cut 4 bases from V and 3 bases from J; bases unmatched to any gene: 11. This CDR3 is built from 16 residues. Germline loops: CDR1 LNHDA, CDR2 SQIVND (reference sequence). CDR3 residues: CASSSVRTSTLYEQYF. The CDR3 region has the DNA TGTGCCAGTAGTAGCGTTAGGACTAGCACTCTCTACGAGCAGTACTTC.

The CDR3 nucleotides are TGTGCCAGCAGCCTTGCGGCAGGGAAAACTGAAGCTTTCTTT. Its translation is CASSLAAGKTEAFF. The V call is TRBV11-2, the J call TRBJ1-1; tentatively, D is TRBD1 (5 bases). Trimming stripped 5 bases from V and 5 bases from J, with 15 bases between. There are 14 residues in the CDR3. Germline loops: CDR1 SGHAT, CDR2 FQNNGV. Filled out from reference TRBV11-2 and TRBJ1-1, the complete variable domain reads EAGVAQSPRYKIIEKRQSVAFWCNPISGHATLYWYQQILGQGPKLLIQFQNNGVVDDSQLPKDRFSAERLKGVDSTLKIQPAKLEDSAVYLCASSLAAGKTEAFFGQGTRLTVV.

The V gene is TRBV5-1, the J gene TRBJ2-6; D is ambiguous. From germline, CDR1 is SGHRS and CDR2 YFSETQ. This CDR3 spans 14 amino acids. V was clipped by 1 base and J by 4 bases, with 6 bases between them. DNA of the CDR3: TGCGCCAGCAGCTTGTCCAGGGGGGCCAACGTCCTGACTTTC. This gives the protein CASSLSRGANVLTF.

The V gene is TRBV7-3, the J gene TRBJ2-3, with D possibly matching TRBD1 (7 bases). Per germline, CDR1 SGHTA and CDR2 FQGTGA. The length of the CDR3 is 17 residues. V gave up 5 bases and J gave up 0 bases, with 18 bases separating them. CDR3 sequence reads: CASSNSGGFTSTDTQYF. The CDR3 DNA follows: TGTGCCAGCAGCAACTCAGGGGGGTTTACTAGCACAGATACGCAGTATTTT. Full variable domain (missing parts from reference TRBV7-3 and TRBJ2-3): GAGVSQTPSNKVTEKGKYVELRCDPISGHTALYWYRQSLGQGPEFLIYFQGTGAADDSGLPNDRFFAVRPEGSVSTLKIQRTERGDSAVYLCASSNSGGFTSTDTQYFGPGTRLTVL.

The rearrangement links TRBV27 to TRBJ2-2, with 7 bases identical to TRBD2. Germline lookup yields CDR1 MNHEY and CDR2 SMNVEV (reference sequence). The length of the CDR3 is 16 residues. Trimming removed 6 bases from V and 6 bases from J; junction bases left unmatched: 13. The CDR3 spells CASRTRAGLSSGELFF. The CDR3 DNA is TGTGCCAGCAGGACCAGAGCGGGGCTTTCTTCCGGGGAGCTGTTTTTT.

This chain uses TRBV27 with TRBJ1-1, with D perhaps TRBD1 (6 bases). The germline V gene encodes CDR1 MNHEY and CDR2 SMNVEV (reference sequence). This CDR3 is 14 amino acids long. V was cut by 3 bases and J by 5 bases, with 13 bases left in between. The CDR3 region is CASSFSGEGTEAFF. The CDR3 DNA follows: TGTGCCAGCAGTTTTTCAGGGGAGGGGACTGAAGCTTTCTTT.